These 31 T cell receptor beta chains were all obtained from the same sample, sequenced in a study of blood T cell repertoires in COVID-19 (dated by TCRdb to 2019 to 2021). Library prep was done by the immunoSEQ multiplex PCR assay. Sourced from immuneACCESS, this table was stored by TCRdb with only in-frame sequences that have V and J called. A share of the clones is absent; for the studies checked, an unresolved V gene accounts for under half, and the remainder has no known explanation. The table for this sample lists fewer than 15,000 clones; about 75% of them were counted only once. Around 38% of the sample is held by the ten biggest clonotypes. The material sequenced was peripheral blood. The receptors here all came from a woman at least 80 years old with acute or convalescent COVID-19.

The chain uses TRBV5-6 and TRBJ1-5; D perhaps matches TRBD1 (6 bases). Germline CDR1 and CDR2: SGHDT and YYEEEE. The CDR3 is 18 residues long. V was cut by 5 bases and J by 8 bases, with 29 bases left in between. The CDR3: CASSRAGAESDQGKPQHF. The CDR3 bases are TGTGCCAGCAGTCGCGCCGGGGCCGAAAGCGATCAGGGGAAGCCCCAGCATTTT. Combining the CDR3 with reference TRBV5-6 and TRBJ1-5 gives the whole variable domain DAGVTQSPTHLIKTRGQQVTLRCSPKSGHDTVSWYQQALGQGPQFIFQYYEEEERQRGNFPDRFSGHQFPNYSSELNVNALLLGDSALYLCASSRAGAESDQGKPQHFGDGTRLSIL.

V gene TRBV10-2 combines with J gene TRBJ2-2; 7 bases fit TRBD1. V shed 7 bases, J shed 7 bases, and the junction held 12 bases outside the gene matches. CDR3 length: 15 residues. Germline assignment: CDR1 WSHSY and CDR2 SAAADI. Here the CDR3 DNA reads TGCGCCAGCACGGCAGGGGGTTACGGGAACGGGGAGCTGTTTTTT. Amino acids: CASTAGGYGNGELFF.

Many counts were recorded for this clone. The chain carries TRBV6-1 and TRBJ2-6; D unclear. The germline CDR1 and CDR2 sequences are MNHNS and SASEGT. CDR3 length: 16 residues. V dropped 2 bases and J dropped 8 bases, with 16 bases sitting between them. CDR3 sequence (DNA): TGTGCCAGCAGTGAATTTGAGGAACCCACTTCCAACGTCCTGACTTTC. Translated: CASSEFEEPTSNVLTF.

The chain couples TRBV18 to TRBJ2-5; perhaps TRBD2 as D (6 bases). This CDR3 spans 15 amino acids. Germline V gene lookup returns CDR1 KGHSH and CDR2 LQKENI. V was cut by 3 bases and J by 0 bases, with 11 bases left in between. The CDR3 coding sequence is TGTGCCAGCTCACCGCTAGCGTCCAACCAAGAGACCCAGTACTTC. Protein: CASSPLASNQETQYF.

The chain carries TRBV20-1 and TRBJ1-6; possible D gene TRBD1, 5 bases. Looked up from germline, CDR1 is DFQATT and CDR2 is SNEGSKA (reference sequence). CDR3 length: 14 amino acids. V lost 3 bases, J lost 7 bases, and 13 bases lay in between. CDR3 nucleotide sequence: TGCAGTGCTAGTCCGGGACGGGGGAATTCACCCCTCCACTTT. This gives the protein CSASPGRGNSPLHF.

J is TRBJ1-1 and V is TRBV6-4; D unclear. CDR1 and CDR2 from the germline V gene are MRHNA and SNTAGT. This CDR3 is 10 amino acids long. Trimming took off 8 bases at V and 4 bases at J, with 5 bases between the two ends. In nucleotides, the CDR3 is TGTGCCAGCTCGGTCACTGAAGCTTTCTTT. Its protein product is CASSVTEAFF.

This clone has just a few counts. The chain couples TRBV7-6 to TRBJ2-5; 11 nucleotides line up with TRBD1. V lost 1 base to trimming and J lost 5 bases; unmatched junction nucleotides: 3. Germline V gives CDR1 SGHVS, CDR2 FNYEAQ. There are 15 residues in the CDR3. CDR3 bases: TGTGCCAGCAGCTTAGTCGGGACAGGGGGGGAGACCCAGTACTTC. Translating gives CASSLVGTGGETQYF. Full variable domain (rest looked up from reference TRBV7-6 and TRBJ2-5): GAGVSQSPRYKVTKRGQDVALRCDPISGHVSLYWYRQALGQGPEFLTYFNYEAQQDKSGLPNDRFSAERPEGSISTLTIQRTEQRDSAMYRCASSLVGTGGETQYFGPGTRLLVL.

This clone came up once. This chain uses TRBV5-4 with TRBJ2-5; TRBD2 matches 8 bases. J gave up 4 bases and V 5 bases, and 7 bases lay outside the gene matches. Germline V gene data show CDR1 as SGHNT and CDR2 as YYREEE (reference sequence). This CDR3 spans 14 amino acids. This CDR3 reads CASSSERGRETQYF. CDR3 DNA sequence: TGTGCCAGCAGTTCGGAGCGGGGGCGAGAGACCCAGTACTTC.

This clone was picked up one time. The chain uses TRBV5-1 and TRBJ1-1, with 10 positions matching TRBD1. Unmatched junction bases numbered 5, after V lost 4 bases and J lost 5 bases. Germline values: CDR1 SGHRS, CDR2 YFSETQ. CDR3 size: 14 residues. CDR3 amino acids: CASSATGGNTEAFF. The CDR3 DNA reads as TGCGCCAGCAGCGCGACAGGGGGCAATACTGAAGCTTTCTTT.

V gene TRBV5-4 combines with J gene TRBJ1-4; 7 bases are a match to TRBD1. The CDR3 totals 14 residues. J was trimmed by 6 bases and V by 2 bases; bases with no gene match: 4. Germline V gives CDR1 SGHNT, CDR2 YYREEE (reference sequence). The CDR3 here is CASSFRDSDEKLFF. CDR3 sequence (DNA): TGTGCCAGCAGCTTCAGGGACAGTGATGAAAAACTGTTTTTT.

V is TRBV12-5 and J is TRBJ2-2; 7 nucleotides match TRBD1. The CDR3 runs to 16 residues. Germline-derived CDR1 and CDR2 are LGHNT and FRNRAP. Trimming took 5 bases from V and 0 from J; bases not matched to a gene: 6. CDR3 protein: CASGTGTESNTGELFF. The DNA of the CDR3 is TGTGCTAGTGGTACCGGGACAGAGTCGAACACCGGGGAGCTGTTTTTT.

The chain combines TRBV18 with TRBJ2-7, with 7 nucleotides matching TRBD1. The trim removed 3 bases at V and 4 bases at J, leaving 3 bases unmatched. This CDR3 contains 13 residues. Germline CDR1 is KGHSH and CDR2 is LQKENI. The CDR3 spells CASSPAGGYEQYF. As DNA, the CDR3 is TGTGCCAGCTCACCCGCAGGGGGATACGAGCAGTACTTC.

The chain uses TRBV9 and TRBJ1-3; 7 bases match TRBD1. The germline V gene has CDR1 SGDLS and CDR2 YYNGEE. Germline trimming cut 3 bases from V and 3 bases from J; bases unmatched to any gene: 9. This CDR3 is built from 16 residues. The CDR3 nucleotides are TGTGCCAGCAGCGCGACGACAGGGCTAGATGGAAACACCATATATTTT. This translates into CASSATTGLDGNTIYF.

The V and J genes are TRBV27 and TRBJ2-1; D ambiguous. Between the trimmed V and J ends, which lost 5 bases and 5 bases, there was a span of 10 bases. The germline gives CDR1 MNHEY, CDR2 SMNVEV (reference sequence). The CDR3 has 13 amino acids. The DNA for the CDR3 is TGTGCCAGCAGTCCACAGCTGGACAATGAGCAGTTCTTC. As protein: CASSPQLDNEQFF.

CDR3 DNA sequence: TGCGCCAGCTCGCTAGCGGGTTCCTACGAGCAGTACTTC. Protein product: CASSLAGSYEQYF. The J gene is TRBJ2-7, the V gene TRBV5-1, with 8 bases identical to TRBD2. The CDR3 is 13 amino acids. The J segment lost 1 base and the V segment lost 7 bases, leaving 4 bases of the junction unmatched. The germline gives CDR1 SGHRS, CDR2 YFSETQ.

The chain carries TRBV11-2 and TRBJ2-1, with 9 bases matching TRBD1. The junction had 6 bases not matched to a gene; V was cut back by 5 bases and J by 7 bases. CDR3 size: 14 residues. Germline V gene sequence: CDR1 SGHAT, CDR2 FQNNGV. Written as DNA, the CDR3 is TGTGCCAGCAGCCCATTACAGGGGGCGAATGAGCAGTTCTTC. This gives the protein CASSPLQGANEQFF. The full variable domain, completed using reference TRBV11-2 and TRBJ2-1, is EAGVAQSPRYKIIEKRQSVAFWCNPISGHATLYWYQQILGQGPKLLIQFQNNGVVDDSQLPKDRFSAERLKGVDSTLKIQPAKLEDSAVYLCASSPLQGANEQFFGPGTRLTVL.

The CDR3 loop is CASSPQPGDNEQFF. CDR3 in DNA: TGTGCCAGCAGCCCTCAGCCAGGGGACAATGAGCAGTTCTTC. The chain combines TRBV7-3 with TRBJ2-1, with a tentative D call TRBD1 (6 bases). V dropped 5 bases and J dropped 5 bases, with 13 bases sitting between them. CDR3 size: 14 residues. The germline V gene encodes CDR1 SGHTA and CDR2 FQGTGA. The variable domain in full, with the rest retrieved from reference TRBV7-3 and TRBJ2-1, is GAGVSQTPSNKVTEKGKYVELRCDPISGHTALYWYRQSLGQGPEFLIYFQGTGAADDSGLPNDRFFAVRPEGSVSTLKIQRTERGDSAVYLCASSPQPGDNEQFFGPGTRLTVL.

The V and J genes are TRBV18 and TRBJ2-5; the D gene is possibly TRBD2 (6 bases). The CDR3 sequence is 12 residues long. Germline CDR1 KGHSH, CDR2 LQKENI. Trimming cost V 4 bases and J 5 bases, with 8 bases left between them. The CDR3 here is CASSLRGETQYF. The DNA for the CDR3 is TGTGCCAGCTCACTCCGGGGGGAGACCCAGTACTTC.

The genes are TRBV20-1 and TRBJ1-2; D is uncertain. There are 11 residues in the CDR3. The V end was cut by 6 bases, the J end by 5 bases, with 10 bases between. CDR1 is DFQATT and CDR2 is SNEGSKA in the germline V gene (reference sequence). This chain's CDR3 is CSAPFNYGYTF. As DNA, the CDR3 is TGCAGTGCCCCCTTTAATTATGGCTACACCTTC.

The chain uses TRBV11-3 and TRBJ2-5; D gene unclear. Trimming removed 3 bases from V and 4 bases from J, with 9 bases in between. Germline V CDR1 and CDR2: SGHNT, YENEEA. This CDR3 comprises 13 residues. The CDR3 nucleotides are TGTGCCAGCAGCTTCTCACCGCGAGAGACCCAGTACTTC. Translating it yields CASSFSPRETQYF.

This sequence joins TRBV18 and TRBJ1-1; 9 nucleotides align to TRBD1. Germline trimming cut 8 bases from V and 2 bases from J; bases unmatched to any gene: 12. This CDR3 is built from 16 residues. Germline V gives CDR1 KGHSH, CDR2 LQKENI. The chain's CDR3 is CASRPGTGYVNTEAFF. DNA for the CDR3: TGTGCCAGCCGCCCCGGGACAGGGTACGTAAACACTGAAGCTTTCTTT.

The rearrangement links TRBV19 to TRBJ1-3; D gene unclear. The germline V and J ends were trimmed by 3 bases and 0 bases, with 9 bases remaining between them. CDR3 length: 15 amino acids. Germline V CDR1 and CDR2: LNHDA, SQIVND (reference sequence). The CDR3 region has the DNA TGTGCCAGTAGTATCCTCGCGGCCTCTGGAAACACCATATATTTT. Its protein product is CASSILAASGNTIYF.

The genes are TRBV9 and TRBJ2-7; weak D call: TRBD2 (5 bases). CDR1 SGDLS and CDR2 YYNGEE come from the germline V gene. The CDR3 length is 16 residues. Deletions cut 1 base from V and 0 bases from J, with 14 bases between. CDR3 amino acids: CASSVLPGVNSYEQYF. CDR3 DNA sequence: TGTGCCAGCAGCGTATTGCCCGGGGTCAACTCCTACGAGCAGTACTTC.

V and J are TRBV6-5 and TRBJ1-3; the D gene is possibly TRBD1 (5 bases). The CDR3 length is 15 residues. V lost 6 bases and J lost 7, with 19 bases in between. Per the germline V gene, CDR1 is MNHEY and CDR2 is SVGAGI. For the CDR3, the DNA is TGTGCCAGCAGCCACGGGGGAAACCCCGGGAACACCATATATTTT. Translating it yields CASSHGGNPGNTIYF.

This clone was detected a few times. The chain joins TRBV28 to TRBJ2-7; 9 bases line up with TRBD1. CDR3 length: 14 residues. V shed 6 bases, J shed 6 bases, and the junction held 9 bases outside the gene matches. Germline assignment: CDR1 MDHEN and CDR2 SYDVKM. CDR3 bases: TGTGCCAGCAGACAACAGGGGGCGCTTCGCGAGCAGTACTTC. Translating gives CASRQQGALREQYF.

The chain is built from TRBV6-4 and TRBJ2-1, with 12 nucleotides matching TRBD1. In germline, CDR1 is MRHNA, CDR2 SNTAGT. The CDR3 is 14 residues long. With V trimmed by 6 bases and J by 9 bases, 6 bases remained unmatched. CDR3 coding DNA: TGTGCCAGCAGACCGGGACAGGGGGCGGTTGAGCAGTTCTTC. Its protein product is CASRPGQGAVEQFF.

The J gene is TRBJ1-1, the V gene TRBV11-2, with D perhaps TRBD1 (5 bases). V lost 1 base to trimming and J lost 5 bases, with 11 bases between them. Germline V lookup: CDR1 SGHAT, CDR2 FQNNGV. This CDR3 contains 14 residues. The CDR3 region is CASSLAQGRTEAFF. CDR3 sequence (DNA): TGTGCCAGCAGCTTAGCGCAGGGAAGGACTGAAGCTTTCTTT.

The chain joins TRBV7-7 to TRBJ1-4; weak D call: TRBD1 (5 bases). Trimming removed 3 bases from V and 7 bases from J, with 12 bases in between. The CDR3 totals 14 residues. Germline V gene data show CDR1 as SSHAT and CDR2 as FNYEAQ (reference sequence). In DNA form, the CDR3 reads TGTGCCAGCAGCTTGGGACCGCGGGGTGAAAAACTGTTTTTT. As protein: CASSLGPRGEKLFF.

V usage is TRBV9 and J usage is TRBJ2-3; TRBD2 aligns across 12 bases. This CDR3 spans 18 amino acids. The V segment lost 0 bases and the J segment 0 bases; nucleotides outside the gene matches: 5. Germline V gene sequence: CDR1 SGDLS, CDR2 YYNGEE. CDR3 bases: TGTGCCAGCAGCGTAGGGGGACTAGCGGGCTTTAGCACAGATACGCAGTATTTT. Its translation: CASSVGGLAGFSTDTQYF.

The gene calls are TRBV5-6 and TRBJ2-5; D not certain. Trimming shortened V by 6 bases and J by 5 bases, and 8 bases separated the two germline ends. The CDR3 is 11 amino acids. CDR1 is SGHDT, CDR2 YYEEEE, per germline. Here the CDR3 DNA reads TGTGCCAGCAAGTCTGGCGAGACCCAGTACTTC. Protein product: CASKSGETQYF.

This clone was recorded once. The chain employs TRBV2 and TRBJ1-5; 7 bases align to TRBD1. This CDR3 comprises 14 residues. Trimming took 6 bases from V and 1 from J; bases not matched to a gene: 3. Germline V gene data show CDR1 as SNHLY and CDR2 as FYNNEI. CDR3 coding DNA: TGTGCCAGCAGCCAGGACAGGAGCAATCAGCCCCAGCATTTT. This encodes CASSQDRSNQPQHF.